Listed here is a single TCR beta chain. Antigen unknown. This entry belongs to a study of T cell responses to AZD1222 COVID-19 vaccine. Notes on the study in general: Spike as a whole was targeted by vaccine-associated CD4 TCRs, dominant at 160-218 and 743-854.

Here immunoSEQ multiplex PCR was the method, and the copy in TCRdb shows in-frame clones only, minus some. This sample yields approximately 120,000 clones, of which roughly nine tenths are seen a single time; 4.4% belongs to the top ten. V was shortened by 2 bases and J by 1 base, with 7 bases between the two germline ends. Germline CDR1 and CDR2: LNHDA and SQIVND (reference sequence). The CDR3 covers 14 residues. The V gene is TRBV19, the J gene TRBJ2-3; D remains ambiguous. This sequence was found in an adult in good health. The material was peripheral blood, obtained on day 0 of AZD1222 vaccination. For the CDR3, the DNA is TGTGCCAGTAGTATAAGGATAGGCACAGATACGCAGTATTTT. The encoded protein is CASSIRIGTDTQYF.